One T cell receptor beta chain is described in this entry. This specimen comes from a study of CD8 T cells in ankylosing spondylitis. Trimming left V 0 bases short and J 1 base short, with 9 bases between. Germline CDR1 reads SGHAT; CDR2 reads FQNNGV. The CDR3 extends over 15 amino acids. TCRdb re-called the 5' RACE reads with MiXCR, one entry per CDR3 protein. Of roughly 69,000 distinct CDR3 sequences listed, roughly 5.3% are singletons. The TCR originated in a male donor with ankylosing spondylitis or in good health (not recorded which). The V gene is TRBV11-2, the J gene TRBJ2-5; D might be TRBD1 or TRBD2, each matching 5 bases. The sample consisted of blood, either unsorted or a sorted T cell fraction (not recorded which). The DNA of the CDR3 is TGTGCCAGCAGCTTAGACGGGACCCCCCAAGAGACCCAGTACTTC. Its protein is CASSLDGTPQETQYF.